A selection of T cell receptor beta chains follows, all from one sample in a study of T cells in Graves' hyperthyroidism and ophthalmopathy. TCRdb recomputed calls from the multiplex PCR reads with MiXCR, one row per CDR3 protein. Of fewer than 650,000 distinct CDR3 sequences detected, about 15% appear once; the ten largest clones hold 3.5% to 4.5%. Sequencing was carried out using blood. The origin of the receptors is a woman between 40 and 55 years old with Graves' ophthalmopathy. Each CDR3 is given with its conserved first and last residue. D genes are given only for firm matches. Some rows have no size entry. The others give once, few or many, or a class for an expanded clone.

CDR3 DNA | CDR3 protein | D gene | V gene | clone size | J gene
TGCAGTGCTAGAGATGCCTCGGGACTCACCTACGAGCAGTACTTC | CSARDASGLTYEQYF | NA | TRBV20-1 | NA | TRBJ2-7
TGCGCCAGCAGCTTGCTCTCCTTTGTGACCGGGGAGCTGTTTTTT | CASSLLSFVTGELFF | NA | TRBV5-1 | many | TRBJ2-2
TGTGCCAGCAGCCCCCCAAGAGCGGGAGTCACCGGGGAGCTGTTTTTT | CASSPPRAGVTGELFF | TRBD2 | TRBV3-1 | few | TRBJ2-2
TGCAGTGCTATCCCGTACCCGGGACAGGGCTTTCCCGAAGCTTTCTTT | CSAIPYPGQGFPEAFF | TRBD1 | TRBV20-1 | many | TRBJ1-1
TGTGCCATCAGTGCCCCGCCGGGGGTCGACGAGCAGTACTTC | CAISAPPGVDEQYF | NA | TRBV10-3 | many | TRBJ2-7
TGCAGTGCTGGAGTCGCTAGCGGGAGTTACGAGCAGTACTTC | CSAGVASGSYEQYF | TRBD2 | TRBV20-1 | NA | TRBJ2-7
TGTGCCAGCAGCCCTGGACAGGCCACTGAAGCTTTCTTT | CASSPGQATEAFF | TRBD1 | TRBV7-2 | many | TRBJ1-1
TGCGCCAGCAGCCTGAGCGGGAGTATTCGCAATGAGCAGTTCTTC | CASSLSGSIRNEQFF | TRBD2 | TRBV5-1 | NA | TRBJ2-1
TGTGCCAGCAGCCAAGGACAGGGGGTTGCCGAGCAGTACTTC | CASSQGQGVAEQYF | TRBD1 | TRBV14 | few | TRBJ2-7
TGCAGCGCCCTGGGGCAGTATAATGAAAAACTGTTTTTT | CSALGQYNEKLFF | NA | TRBV29-1 | NA | TRBJ1-4
TGCGCCAGCAGCTTGGGTGTAGATGGCTACACCTTC | CASSLGVDGYTF | NA | TRBV5-1 | many | TRBJ1-2
TGTGCCAGCAGTTACTCACAGAACACTGAAGCTTTCTTT | CASSYSQNTEAFF | NA | TRBV6-2/TRBV6-3 | many | TRBJ1-1
TGCAGTGCCCCCGGGGGGAGGGGCTCGGTGAACACTGAAGCTTTCTTT | CSAPGGRGSVNTEAFF | NA | TRBV20-1 | NA | TRBJ1-1
TGTGCCAGCAGCCACCGGGAAGAGGCGTACTATGGCTACACCTTC | CASSHREEAYYGYTF | NA | TRBV6-1 | NA | TRBJ1-2